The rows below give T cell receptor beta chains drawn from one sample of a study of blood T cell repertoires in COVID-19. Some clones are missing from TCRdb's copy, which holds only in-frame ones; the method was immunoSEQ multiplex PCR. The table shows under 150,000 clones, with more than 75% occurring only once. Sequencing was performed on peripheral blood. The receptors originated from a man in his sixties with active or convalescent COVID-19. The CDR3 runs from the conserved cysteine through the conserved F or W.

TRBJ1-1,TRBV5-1,CASSFFSGTGESTEAFF
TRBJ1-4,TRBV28,CASSSPGTVNEKLFF
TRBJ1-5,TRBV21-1,CASSPREECQPQHF
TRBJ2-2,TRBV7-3,CASSPDGGGMNTGELFF
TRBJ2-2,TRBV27,CASRLAVNTGELFF
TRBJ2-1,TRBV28,CASSFSGEVRSNEQFF
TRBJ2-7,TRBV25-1,CASSGFDYQYEQYF
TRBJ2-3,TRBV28,CASSRQGALTDTQYF
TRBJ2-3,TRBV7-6,CASSPKLAGLHTQYF
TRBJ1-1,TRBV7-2,CASSDREYTEAFF
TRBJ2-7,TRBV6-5,CASSRTATYEQYF
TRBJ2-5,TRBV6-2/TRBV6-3,CASSYSLPTGETQYF
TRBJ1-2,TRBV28,CASTWARGYGYTF
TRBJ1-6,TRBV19,CASSIDVREWSSPLHF
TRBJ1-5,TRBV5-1,CASSLGPGQGGNQPQHF
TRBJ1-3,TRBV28,CASSPRGQISGNTIYF
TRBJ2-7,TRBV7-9,CASSLVVGTGVEQYF
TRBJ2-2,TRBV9,CASSPLFGGDGELFF
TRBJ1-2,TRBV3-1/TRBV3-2,CASSQDTTGGNYGYTF
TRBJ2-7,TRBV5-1,CASSVTSGRALSEQYF
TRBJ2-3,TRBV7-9,CASSLALLRSTDTQYF
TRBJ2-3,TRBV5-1,CASSGDSIWATDTQYF
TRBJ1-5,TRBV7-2,CASSLGGDRIYSNQPQHF
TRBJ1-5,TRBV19,CASSSTGGNQPQHF
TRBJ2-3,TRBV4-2,CASSRSYAGASGDTQYF
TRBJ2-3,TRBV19,CASSTGQAYTDTQYF
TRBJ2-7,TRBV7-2,CASSSRGRTGEQYF
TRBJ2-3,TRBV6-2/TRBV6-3,CASSSPRTSGRAGDTQYF
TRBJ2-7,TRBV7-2,CASSSGGPLEQYF
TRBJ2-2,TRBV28,CASSLWGGQGELFF
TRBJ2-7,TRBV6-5,CATYHWTGPYEQYF
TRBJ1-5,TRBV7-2,CASSLGRDQPQHF
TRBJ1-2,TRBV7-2,CASSTDGGEGYTF
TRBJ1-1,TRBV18,CASSPFPTATEAFF
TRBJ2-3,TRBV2,CASSLGAPVLDTQYF
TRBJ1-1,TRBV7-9,CASSRMTGNTEAFF
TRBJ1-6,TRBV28,CASIGAGESPLHF
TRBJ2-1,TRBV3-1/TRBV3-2,CASSQDLGLHNEQFF
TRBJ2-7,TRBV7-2,CASSPPGQVYEQYF
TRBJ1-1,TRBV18,CASSPPYRGNTEAFF
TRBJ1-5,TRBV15,CATSSGGVQPQHF
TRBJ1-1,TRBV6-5,CASSYFFGRLNTEAFF
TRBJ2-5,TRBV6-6,CARARGSWETQYF
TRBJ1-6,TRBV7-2,CASSPPGGTFNSPLHF
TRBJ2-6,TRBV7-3,CASSRLAGGANVLTF
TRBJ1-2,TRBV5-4,CASSYQGTANYGYTF
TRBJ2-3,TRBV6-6,CASSYISGRAGDTQYF
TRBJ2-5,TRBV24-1,CATSDLHKETQYF
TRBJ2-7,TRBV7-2,CASSSRTGGLYEQYF
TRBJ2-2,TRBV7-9,CASSFGDRSNTGELFF
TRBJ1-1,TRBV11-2,CASSTEGATEAFF
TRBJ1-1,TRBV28,CASSLRTGGTSWTEAFF